Listed here are 14 T cell receptor beta chains from one sample, sequenced in a study of tumor and adjacent non-tumor tissue in lung cancer. The template was RNA from unsorted bulk tissue. The normal lung tissue was taken more than 3 cm from the tumor edge. TCRbeta libraries were built with three rounds of nested PCR, modified from ARM-PCR. Each CDR3 protein gets one entry after TCRdb re-called the multiplex PCR reads with MiXCR. The sample yields 44,000 or so distinct CDR3 sequences, approximately 60% seen once. Specimen: distant non-tumor lung tissue. These receptors were collected from a woman aged 40 to 55 with non-small cell lung cancer.

Regarding this clonotype: A read error may produce the germline difference seen at one junction end. The V and J genes are TRBV11-3 and TRBJ1-1; the D is unclear. The germline V gene has CDR1 SGHNT and CDR2 YENEEA. The CDR3 runs to 11 residues. The CDR3 nucleotides are TGTACCAGCTGCCTGCGGCGTGAAGCTTTCTTT. Translated: CTSCLRREAFF.

By sample share, this clonotype is medium-sized (0.01 to 0.1%). V usage is TRBV4-2 and J usage is TRBJ2-1; maybe TRBD2 (6 bases). CDR3 size: 13 residues. CDR1 LGHNA and CDR2 YNFKEQ come from the germline V gene. V gave up 4 bases and J gave up 5 bases, with 9 bases separating them. CDR3 DNA: TGTGCCAGCAGCCCACGGAGGGACAATGAGCAGTTCTTC. Its translation is CASSPRRDNEQFF.

The CDR3 DNA sequence: TGTGCCAGTAGTTTAGCCCTAGCGGGATACTACAATGAGCAGTTCTTC. It specifies CASSLALAGYYNEQFF. The chain recombines TRBV5-5 with TRBJ2-1; 9 bases match TRBD2. The junction had 12 bases not matched to a gene; V was cut back by 8 bases and J by 3 bases. The CDR3 runs 16 residues. The germline V gene encodes CDR1 SGHKS and CDR2 YYEKEE (reference sequence). Looking up the rest from reference TRBV5-5 and TRBJ2-1 gives the full variable domain: DAGVTQSPTHLIKTRGQQVTLRCSPISGHKSVSWYQQVLGQGPQFIFQYYEKEERGRGNFPDRFSARQFPNYSSELNVNALLLGDSALYLCASSLALAGYYNEQFFGPGTRLTVL.

The CDR3 region is CACNSASGNNSPLHF. CDR3 DNA: TGTGCCTGCAACTCAGCCTCGGGGAATAATTCACCCCTCCACTTT. The V call is TRBV11-2, the J call TRBJ1-6; no clear D gene. CDR1 SGHAT and CDR2 FQNNGV come from the germline V gene. Between the trimmed V and J ends, which lost 11 bases and 5 bases, there was a span of 19 bases. The CDR3 has 15 amino acids.

Points on this clonotype: This may stem from a read error, because a much larger clone lies one nucleotide away. J is TRBJ2-5 and V is TRBV12-3 or TRBV12-4, with 10 bases lining up with TRBD2. The CDR3 covers 16 residues. V dropped 2 bases and J dropped 9; count of bases not matched to a gene: 12. CDR3 in DNA: TGTGCCAGCAGTTTATGGCTAGCGGGGGCCGGGGAGGCCCAGTACTTC. It is translated as CASSLWLAGAGEAQYF.

As to this clonotype: A read error may produce the germline difference seen at one junction end. The chain has TRBV20-1 and TRBJ1-5, with D unresolved. This CDR3 is built from 14 residues. Germline V gives CDR1 DFQATT, CDR2 SNEGSKA (reference sequence). Written as DNA, the CDR3 is TGCAGTGCTAGGGGGAACAGACACAATCAGCCCCAGAATTTT. Protein product: CSARGNRHNQPQNF.

This clonotype was counted a few times. Because the CDR3 is missing its conserved closing phenylalanine or tryptophan, this is likely a read error. V and J are TRBV20-1 and TRBJ2-4; D is unclear. Germline lookup yields CDR1 DFQATT and CDR2 SNEGSKA (reference sequence). The CDR3 loop spans 14 amino acids. V was cut by 0 bases and J by 0 bases, with 6 bases left in between. The DNA for the CDR3 is TGCAGTGCTAGAGATGACGGAGCCAAAAACATTCAGTACCTC. Translated: CSARDDGAKNIQYL.

This clonotype was observed once. One junction end does not reproduce the germline sequence, and a read error may be involved. This chain connects TRBV11-2 to TRBJ2-2; tentatively, D is TRBD1 or TRBD2 (5 bases each). Germline V gives CDR1 SGHAT, CDR2 FQNNGV. The CDR3 has 14 amino acids. The CDR3 nucleotides read TGTGCCAACAGCGGACGACTTACGACAGTGGAGCTGTTTTTT. It translates to CANSGRLTTVELFF.

This clonotype was seen ten or more times. The chain joins TRBV6-6 to TRBJ2-1; TRBD2 might be the D (5 bases). The germline V and J ends were trimmed by 2 bases and 10 bases, with 6 bases remaining between them. There are 11 residues in the CDR3. Germline CDR1 is MNHNY and CDR2 is SVGAGI (reference sequence). CDR3: CASSYTGEQFF. CDR3 bases: TGTGCCAGCAGTTACACGGGGGAGCAGTTCTTC.

The chain carries TRBV6-6 and TRBJ2-6, with 10 bases fitting TRBD1. Germline CDR1 reads MNHNY; CDR2 reads SVGAGI (reference sequence). The CDR3 has 17 amino acids. The trim removed 6 bases at V and 15 bases at J, leaving 20 bases unmatched. The CDR3 spells CASRGDRGQRRANTLTF. The CDR3 DNA reads TGTGCCAGCAGAGGGGACAGGGGTCAACGTAGGGCCAACACCCTGACTTTC.

This clonotype was counted between two and nine times. CDR3 nucleotides: TGCAGTGCTAGAGATGATGGGTTCATGTGGACTGAAGCTTTCTTT. This sequence encodes CSARDDGFMWTEAFF. The genes are TRBV20-1 and TRBJ1-1; D is uncertain. The CDR3 extends over 15 amino acids. V was shortened by 0 bases and J by 5 bases, with 16 bases between the two germline ends. From germline, CDR1 is DFQATT and CDR2 SNEGSKA (reference sequence).

Of note for this clonotype: A read error may account for a junction end that differs from germline. The chain combines TRBV11-1 with TRBJ1-4; D might be TRBD1 (6 bases). The CDR3 extends over 16 amino acids. Per the germline V gene, CDR1 is SGHAT and CDR2 is FQDESV (reference sequence). The DNA of the CDR3 is TGTGCCAGCAGCTTAGACTGCGAGACAGGAACCGAAAGACTGGTTTTT. Translated: CASSLDCETGTERLVF.

The chain is built from TRBV5-5 and TRBJ2-3, with a possible D match to TRBD1 (6 bases). The CDR3 is 17 amino acids. CDR1 and CDR2 from the germline V gene are SGHKS and YYEKEE (reference sequence). Trimming shortened V by 6 bases and J by 4 bases, and 24 bases separated the two germline ends. The CDR3 reads CASIALGGGGAADTQYF. In nucleotides, the CDR3 is TGTGCCAGCATCGCCTTAGGGGGTGGGGGCGCGGCAGATACGCAGTATTTT.

The CDR3 loop reads CAIIQRDRRYDEQFF. The CDR3 DNA reads as TGTGCCATCATTCAGCGGGACAGAAGGTACGATGAGCAGTTCTTC. V and J are TRBV6-6 and TRBJ2-1; D tentatively reads TRBD1 or TRBD2 (7 bases each). In germline, CDR1 is MNHNY, CDR2 SVGAGI (reference sequence). The CDR3 totals 15 residues. Trimming left V 10 bases short and J 8 bases short, with 24 bases between.